These T cell receptor beta chains were read from a single sample in a study of response to subunit inactivated influenza vaccine. TCRdb processed the RT-PCR reads anew with MiXCR; each CDR3 protein has one entry. The sample contains some 850,000 distinct CDR3 sequences, about a fifth of which appear only once. This material consisted of PBMCs from blood, taken 5 days after vaccination. These receptors were obtained from a man aged 50-59 years who received an inactivated influenza vaccine. Each CDR3 is given with its conserved first and last residue. D genes are given only for firm matches. Expanded clones get a size class; other rows say once, few or many, or leave the size out.

cdr3_nt cdr3_aa d_call clone_size cdr3_length j_call v_call
TGCAGTGCTATACCGGGACTAGCGGTTGCGGTCAATGAGCAGTTCTTC CSAIPGLAVAVNEQFF TRBD2 NA 16 TRBJ2-1 TRBV20-1
TGTGCCGTCCGGGTGGACAAAGCGATTACCTACAATGAGCAGTTCTTC CAVRVDKAITYNEQFF NA NA 16 TRBJ2-1 TRBV6-1
TGTGCCAGCAGCTTAGTGCAGGGGGCGGTTTACGAGCAGTACTTC CASSLVQGAVYEQYF TRBD1 NA 15 TRBJ2-7 TRBV11-2
TGTGCCAGCAGCTTCGGAGTCAGGGTCTATGGCTACACCTTC CASSFGVRVYGYTF NA NA 14 TRBJ1-2 TRBV7-2
TGTGCCAGCACCCCCATCACGGGCTACAATGAGCAGTTCTTC CASTPITGYNEQFF NA few 14 TRBJ2-1 TRBV27
TGCAGTGCTACACCGGGACAGGGAACCGGGGAGCTGTTTTTT CSATPGQGTGELFF TRBD1 NA 14 TRBJ2-2 TRBV20-1
TGTGCCAGCAGGAGGGGGGGGGCGGCGGAGACCCAGTACTTC CASRRGGAAETQYF NA NA 14 TRBJ2-5 TRBV7-2
TGTGCCACCAGCGACTCCAGCGGGGGGGCCGTGAGATCCTACAATGAGCAGTTCTTC CATSDSSGGAVRSYNEQFF TRBD2 few 19 TRBJ2-1 TRBV15
TGTGCCAGCTCATCCCCTCTCTCCTACAATGAGCAGTTCTTC CASSSPLSYNEQFF NA NA 14 TRBJ2-1 TRBV18
TGTGCCAGCACCCCAGGGATCATCCCTTTCTCTGGGGCCAACGTCCTGACTTTC CASTPGIIPFSGANVLTF NA NA 18 TRBJ2-6 TRBV12-3/TRBV12-4
TGTGCCAGCAGTGATTCCGGGACCCCATTAGGGCAGTACTTC CASSDSGTPLGQYF NA NA 14 TRBJ2-7 TRBV25-1
TGTGCCAGCAGTTTCGTAAGAGGGGCTAGCAATCAGCCCCAGCATTTT CASSFVRGASNQPQHF NA NA 16 TRBJ1-5 TRBV28
TGTGCCAGCAGTCAGGGAAGAGAGACTGGACGCTACGAGCAGTACTTC CASSQGRETGRYEQYF NA few 16 TRBJ2-7 TRBV12-3/TRBV12-4
TGCAGTGCTAGACTCAGGGTTAGCTACACCTTC CSARLRVSYTF NA NA 11 TRBJ1-2 TRBV20-1
TGTGCCATCAGTGATACTACTAGCTCCTACGAGCAGTACTTC CAISDTTSSYEQYF NA many 14 TRBJ2-7 TRBV10-3
TGCAGTGCTAGAGATTGGGCCGGAAACACTGAAGCTTTCTTT CSARDWAGNTEAFF NA many 14 TRBJ1-1 TRBV20-1
TGCAGTGCTAGACCCACCGGGACAGGGGCCTCTGGAAACACCATATATTTT CSARPTGTGASGNTIYF TRBD1 few 17 TRBJ1-3 TRBV20-1
TGTGCCAGCAGCGTCCGGGCTTGGGGAAACACCGGGGAGCTGTTTTTT CASSVRAWGNTGELFF NA once 16 TRBJ2-2 TRBV7-8
TGTGCCAGCACTCGGGGCTACACAGATACGCAGTATTTT CASTRGYTDTQYF NA many 13 TRBJ2-3 TRBV12-3/TRBV12-4
TGCAGTGCCAGGGCTAGCTCGGGCGAGCAGTACTTC CSARASSGEQYF NA NA 12 TRBJ2-7 TRBV20-1
TGTGCCAGCAGTTACGTGGGGGTTCAGCCCCAGCATTTT CASSYVGVQPQHF NA NA 13 TRBJ1-5 TRBV6-2/TRBV6-3
TGTGCCAGCTCACCAGTCAAAGGGGTTAGCTACGAGCAGTACTTC CASSPVKGVSYEQYF NA NA 15 TRBJ2-7 TRBV18
TGCAGCGTTGCAGCGGGAGGGACCGGGGAGCTGTTTTTT CSVAAGGTGELFF TRBD2 few 13 TRBJ2-2 TRBV29-1
TGCAGCGTTGAAAGGACTAGCGGGGTCAATGAGCAGTTCTTC CSVERTSGVNEQFF TRBD2 many 14 TRBJ2-1 TRBV29-1
TGTGCCATCAGTGACCTGGTCCAAGACCATTCACCCCTCCACTTT CAISDLVQDHSPLHF NA NA 15 TRBJ1-6 TRBV10-3
TGTGCCAGCAGTTACTCGGGCCCGCCAGATACGCAGTATTTT CASSYSGPPDTQYF NA few 14 TRBJ2-3 TRBV6-5
TGCAGTGCTAGAGATCTCGCCACCGGGGAGCTGTTTTTT CSARDLATGELFF NA many 13 TRBJ2-2 TRBV20-1
TGCAGTGCTAGAGGAAGTGGGGCGACTAATGAAAAACTGTTTTTT CSARGSGATNEKLFF NA NA 15 TRBJ1-4 TRBV20-1
TGCGCCAGCAGCTTGTACCCGGGCACTAGGAGCTCCTACGAGCAGTACTTC CASSLYPGTRSSYEQYF NA many 17 TRBJ2-7 TRBV5-1
TGTGCCAGCAGGGAAGACAGGGGCTCCCTCTGGGATGAGCAGTTCTTC CASREDRGSLWDEQFF TRBD1 NA 16 TRBJ2-1 TRBV6-1
TGTGCCAGCAGCCCCGGGGGACAGGGGGTCTCCTACGAGCAGTACTTC CASSPGGQGVSYEQYF TRBD1 NA 16 TRBJ2-7 TRBV9
TGTGCCAGCAGCCCCCGGCAGCCACAAAACATTCAGTACTTC CASSPRQPQNIQYF NA NA 14 TRBJ2-4 TRBV7-8
TGTGCCAGCAGCCCCCACAAGAGCTCCTACGAGCAGTACTTC CASSPHKSSYEQYF NA NA 14 TRBJ2-7 TRBV3-1
TGTGCAACCTCGGTCAATGAGCAGTTCTTC CATSVNEQFF NA NA 10 TRBJ2-1 TRBV2
TGTGCCAGCAGTGAACAAGGGCTAGCGGGAGTTAATTTGATGGAGACCCAGTACTTC CASSEQGLAGVNLMETQYF TRBD2 few 19 TRBJ2-5 TRBV25-1
TGTGCCAGCAGCCAGGAGGACACGCAGGAGACCCAGTACTTC CASSQEDTQETQYF NA many 14 TRBJ2-5 TRBV4-2
TGCGCCAGCAGCTTTCTGGGGGCGGGAGGAGTATCCAATGAGCAGTTCTTC CASSFLGAGGVSNEQFF TRBD2 few 17 TRBJ2-1 TRBV5-1
TGCGCCAGCAGCCAAGCCTGGACAGACATTAATTCACCCCTCCACTTT CASSQAWTDINSPLHF NA few 16 TRBJ1-6 TRBV4-3
TGCAGTACTAGCCCACCGGGGCGATCCTACAATGAGCAGTTCTTC CSTSPPGRSYNEQFF NA NA 15 TRBJ2-1 TRBV20-1
TGTGCCAGCAGCCACCGGGACGGCAACTCTGGGGCCAACGTCCTGACTTTC CASSHRDGNSGANVLTF NA NA 17 TRBJ2-6 TRBV4-2
TGTGCCAGCAGCTTGGCAGGGATCCAGCCCCAGCATTTT CASSLAGIQPQHF NA NA 13 TRBJ1-5 TRBV5-6
TGTGCCAGCAGTTTAGCCGGGACAGGCCAAGCTGGCTACACCTTC CASSLAGTGQAGYTF TRBD1 NA 15 TRBJ1-2 TRBV12-3/TRBV12-4
TGTGCCAGCAGTCCGGGACTAGCGTTGCGAACAGATACGCAGTATTTT CASSPGLALRTDTQYF TRBD2 NA 16 TRBJ2-3 TRBV6-1
TGTGCCAGCAGGCCGGGGGCTAGCGGAACCGGGGAGCTGTTTTTT CASRPGASGTGELFF NA NA 15 TRBJ2-2 TRBV6-1
TGTGCCGCCCAGCCCCAGGGCAGCTCCTACAATGAGCAGTTCTTC CAAQPQGSSYNEQFF NA few 15 TRBJ2-1 TRBV10-3
TGTGCCAGCAGCCGGACAGGGGGCAGCAAACTGTTTTTT CASSRTGGSKLFF TRBD1 few 13 TRBJ1-4 TRBV11-3
TGTGCCAGCAGTTTAGGGGGTGGAGCCCAGCATTTT CASSLGGGAQHF NA few 12 TRBJ1-5 TRBV28
TGCAGCGCCCCAACAGGGATGAACACTGAAGCTTTCTTT CSAPTGMNTEAFF NA NA 13 TRBJ1-1 TRBV29-1
TGTGCCATCAGAAGTCCAGCGGGGGGGAGCACAGATACGCAGTATTTT CAIRSPAGGSTDTQYF TRBD2 NA 16 TRBJ2-3 TRBV10-3
TGTGCCAGCAGTTCCTCTAGGAGCGGGAGGGCCCCCCCTACTTTCACAGATACGCAGTATTTT CASSSSRSGRAPPTFTDTQYF TRBD2 NA 21 TRBJ2-3 TRBV6-2/TRBV6-3
TGTGCCAGCAGCCTGGGACAGGGGGGATTAGCAGATACGCAGTATTTT CASSLGQGGLADTQYF TRBD1 NA 16 TRBJ2-3 TRBV5-4
TGTGCCAGCAGCCCTCGTATTGGGCCAGAGACCCAGTACTTC CASSPRIGPETQYF NA NA 14 TRBJ2-5 TRBV14
TGTGCCAGCAGCCTCATGGTTGTCAGGGAGGCTGGGGAGCTGTTTTTT CASSLMVVREAGELFF NA few 16 TRBJ2-2 TRBV7-2